One and the same sample provided the 13 T cell receptor beta chains below, sequenced in a study of control samples from healthy donors and cancer patients. Data came from immunoSEQ multiplex PCR; TCRdb stores just in-frame clones and leaves some out. The data show fewer than 85,000 clones, approximately 92% seen once. Material for sequencing was blood. These receptors were collected from a woman aged 60-75 years in good health.

The CDR3, as DNA: TGTGCCAGCAGCGTAAACTACAACACCGGGGAGCTGTTTTTT. Its translation: CASSVNYNTGELFF. The chain recombines TRBV9 with TRBJ2-2, with D unclear. This CDR3 has 14 amino acids. Germline CDR1 reads SGDLS; CDR2 reads YYNGEE. Trimming shortened V by 1 base and J by 2 bases, and 6 bases separated the two germline ends.

The rearrangement joins TRBV12-3 or TRBV12-4 to TRBJ1-2; D possibly corresponds to TRBD1 (5 bases). V was trimmed by 2 bases and J by 7 bases, leaving 8 bases between them. There are 12 residues in the CDR3. CDR3: CASSLRGGGYTF. CDR3 bases: TGTGCCAGCAGTTTACGGGGGGGTGGCTACACCTTC.

The J gene is TRBJ1-1, the V gene TRBV10-3; 8 bases are a match to TRBD1. Germline CDR1 and CDR2: ENHRY and SYGVKD. With 3 bases clipped from V and 3 bases from J, the junction kept 6 bases outside the gene matches. This CDR3 contains 15 residues. In DNA, the CDR3 is TGTGCCATCAGTGAAAAACAGGGGGGGTACACTGAAGCTTTCTTT. Amino acid sequence: CAISEKQGGYTEAFF.

The chain is built from TRBV6-5 and TRBJ1-6, with D maybe TRBD1 (6 bases). CDR1 is MNHEY, CDR2 SVGAGI, per germline. V was cut by 7 bases and J by 8 bases, with 18 bases left in between. CDR3 length: 15 amino acids. The CDR3 nucleotides read TGTGCCAGCATCGTAAGAACAGGGTTGGATTCACCCCTCCACTTT. Encoded protein: CASIVRTGLDSPLHF.

The chain links TRBV2 to TRBJ2-2; 9 nucleotides align to TRBD2. Per germline, CDR1 SNHLY and CDR2 FYNNEI. This CDR3 spans 15 amino acids. Trimming at V came to 5 bases and at J to 4 bases, leaving 5 bases not matched to a gene. The CDR3 sequence: CASSQGLASTGELFF. CDR3 nucleotide sequence: TGTGCCAGCAGTCAAGGACTAGCGTCCACCGGGGAGCTGTTTTTT.

This clone was recorded once. This chain links TRBV9 with TRBJ2-7; 8 bases agree with TRBD2. The germline CDR1 and CDR2 sequences are SGDLS and YYNGEE. This CDR3 is built from 14 residues. V lost 4 bases to trimming and J lost 5 bases; unmatched junction nucleotides: 8. CDR3 DNA: TGTGCCAGCAGCATTAGCGGGGATACGAACGAGCAGTACTTC. Residues: CASSISGDTNEQYF. The variable domain in full, completed from reference TRBV9 and TRBJ2-7, reads DSGVTQTPKHLITATGQRVTLRCSPRSGDLSVYWYQQSLDQGLQFLIQYYNGEERAKGNILERFSAQQFPDLHSELNLSSLELGDSALYFCASSISGDTNEQYFGPGTRLTVT.

This sequence joins TRBV10-1 and TRBJ1-5; TRBD1 aligns across 10 bases. CDR3 length: 14 amino acids. Germline lookup yields CDR1 WNHNN and CDR2 SYGVQD (reference sequence). V was clipped by 10 bases and J by 4 bases; unmatched bases: 7. Here the CDR3 reads CANTDRGPNQPQHF. The CDR3 nucleotides read TGCGCCAACACCGACAGGGGGCCTAATCAGCCCCAGCATTTT.

J is TRBJ2-3 and V is TRBV24-1, with D possibly being TRBD2 (5 bases). The germline V gene encodes CDR1 KGHDR and CDR2 SFDVKD. V lost 4 bases, J lost 4 bases, and 14 bases lay in between. The CDR3 sequence is 15 residues long. CDR3 in DNA: TGTGCCACCAGTGAGCCCCTGGGGAGCTCAGATACGCAGTATTTT. It encodes CATSEPLGSSDTQYF.

The rearrangement joins TRBV9 to TRBJ2-7; 8 bases map to TRBD1. Germline CDR1 reads SGDLS; CDR2 reads YYNGEE. With V trimmed by 2 bases and J by 7 bases, 5 bases remained unmatched. The CDR3 covers 13 residues. CDR3 protein: CASSVQGAAEQYF. DNA of the CDR3: TGTGCCAGCAGCGTCCAGGGGGCGGCTGAGCAGTACTTC.

This clone has just one count. The rearrangement joins TRBV11-2 to TRBJ1-1, with D perhaps TRBD1 (6 bases). The CDR3 extends over 18 amino acids. The V and J ends lost 0 bases and 6 bases respectively, with 23 bases between them. The germline CDR1 and CDR2 sequences are SGHAT and FQNNGV. CDR3 amino acids: CASSLDGGALFVSPEAFF. The CDR3 DNA sequence: TGTGCCAGCAGCTTAGATGGGGGGGCTCTTTTCGTCTCGCCTGAAGCTTTCTTT.

The chain has TRBV19 and TRBJ2-6; D may be TRBD1 (6 bases). Trimming removed 6 bases from V and 1 base from J, with 10 bases in between. Germline CDR1 LNHDA, CDR2 SQIVND (reference sequence). This CDR3 region has 15 residues. The CDR3 loop is CASRLQGSGANVLTF. CDR3 DNA sequence: TGTGCCAGTAGACTACAGGGTTCTGGGGCCAACGTCCTGACTTTC.

The V call is TRBV7-2, the J call TRBJ2-1; TRBD2 might be the D (5 bases). CDR1 SGHTA and CDR2 FQGNSA come from the germline V gene. With 5 bases removed from V and 5 bases from J, the gap between germline ends came to 10 bases. The CDR3 contains 13 residues. The CDR3 protein is CASSVRGNNEQFF. CDR3 bases: TGTGCCAGCAGCGTCAGAGGGAACAATGAGCAGTTCTTC.

In this sample, this clone turned up once. The V and J genes are TRBV6-5 and TRBJ2-1; TRBD2 is a possible D gene (5 bases). With 8 bases removed from V and 1 base from J, the gap between germline ends came to 12 bases. Germline lookup yields CDR1 MNHEY and CDR2 SVGAGI. CDR3 length equals 14 residues. CDR3 sequence: CASEGIGSYNEQFF. The CDR3 DNA reads as TGTGCCAGCGAGGGAATCGGATCCTACAATGAGCAGTTCTTC.